The T cell receptor beta chain under discussion was sequenced for a study of blood T cell repertoires in COVID-19. Study background: Samples of COVID-19 (acute and convalescent) were obtained from the United States, Italy and Spain. PBMCs, B-cell-depleted T cells, or T cells provided the cDNA or gDNA that made up the material.

The germline gives CDR1 KGHDR, CDR2 SFDVKD. Trimming shortened V by 3 bases and J by 5 bases, and 16 bases separated the two germline ends. The CDR3 runs to 16 residues. Authors' processing steps: How many nucleated cells were present was estimated from reference gene primer amplification. TCRdb keeps only in-frame clones here, not all; method: immunoSEQ multiplex PCR. That table is the source of V, J and clone size, and D and trimming were worked out from the DNA. The profile covers some 140,000 clones, with around three quarters appearing a single time and around 3.3% taken by the ten largest. This clonotype originated in a man aged 55 to 70 with acute or convalescent COVID-19. Specimen: peripheral blood. This rearrangement joins TRBV24-1 to TRBJ2-1; perhaps TRBD1 as D (6 bases). The CDR3 bases are TGTGCCACCAGTGATCCCATTGGGACATTGCACAATGAGCAGTTCTTC. It yields the protein CATSDPIGTLHNEQFF.